The rows below give T cell receptor beta chains drawn from one sample of a study of persistence of HIV-infected CD4 T cells. Their recognized antigens are unknown. Assay: immunoSEQ multiplex PCR; the TCRdb copy retains only in-frame clones and omits some. The data show fewer than 35,000 clones, with approximately 70% seen just once and roughly 1.5% held by the top ten. The sequenced sample was CD4+ T cells sorted from PBMCs after approximately 19-hour stimulation, obtained from a patient who received antiretroviral therapy. Every receptor here comes from an adult man with HIV who was CMV-seropositive. Each CDR3 is given with its conserved first and last residue. A D gene is named only where the DNA matches it firmly. Part of the rows lack a size; the others show once, few, many or a class for expanded clones.

NA	TRBD2	TRBV24-1	TRBJ2-3	CATSDRPGRGGITDTQYF	TGTGCCACCAGTGACCGCCCTGGGCGGGGGGGTATCACAGATACGCAGTATTTT
NA	NA	TRBV2	TRBJ1-2	CASAAYRSNYGYTF	TGTGCCAGCGCAGCCTACAGGAGTAACTATGGCTACACCTTC
NA	NA	TRBV5-1	TRBJ2-1	CASSPGLSGSSYNEQFF	TGCGCCAGCAGCCCTGGACTAAGCGGCAGCTCCTACAATGAGCAGTTCTTC
NA	NA	TRBV19	TRBJ1-2	CASSLPGIRGISIYGYTF	TGTGCCAGTAGTCTACCTGGCATCAGGGGTATCTCGATCTATGGCTACACCTTC
NA	NA	TRBV12-3/TRBV12-4	TRBJ1-6	CASRRENSPLHF	TGTGCCAGCCGGAGGGAAAATTCACCCCTCCACTTT
NA	NA	TRBV6-5	TRBJ2-1	CATRSDRTTYNEQFF	TGTGCCACCAGATCTGACAGGACAACTTACAATGAGCAGTTCTTC
NA	NA	TRBV27	TRBJ1-5	CASGKGAPYSNQPQHF	TGTGCCAGCGGTAAAGGGGCCCCATATAGCAATCAGCCCCAGCATTTT
NA	NA	TRBV7-7	TRBJ2-2	CASSSDSGNTGELFF	TGTGCCAGCAGCTCCGACAGCGGGAACACCGGGGAGCTGTTTTTT
NA	NA	TRBV2	TRBJ2-7	CASSVRGRGINLGEQYF	TGTGCCAGCAGTGTTCGTGGGCGGGGTATCAATCTGGGCGAGCAGTACTTC
NA	NA	TRBV15	TRBJ1-1	CATSHLDSYRNTEAFF	TGTGCCACCAGCCATTTGGACAGTTATAGAAATACTGAAGCTTTCTTT
NA	NA	TRBV4-2	TRBJ1-2	CASSQDGRTRHTF	TGTGCCAGCAGCCAAGATGGCAGGACCCGGCACACCTTC
NA	NA	TRBV7-8	TRBJ2-3	CASSLGLASTDTQYF	TGTGCCAGCAGCTTAGGGCTAGCTAGCACAGATACGCAGTATTTT
NA	NA	TRBV5-1	TRBJ2-4	CASSLRYTAAGAKNIQYF	TGCGCCAGCAGCTTGCGGTATACGGCAGCAGGAGCCAAAAACATTCAGTACTTC
NA	NA	TRBV27	TRBJ2-1	CASSSRGTYNEQFF	TGTGCCAGCAGTTCCCGGGGGACCTACAATGAGCAGTTCTTC
NA	NA	TRBV28	TRBJ1-5	CASSFRDNQPQHF	TGTGCCAGCAGTTTCCGGGACAATCAGCCCCAGCATTTT
NA	NA	TRBV19	TRBJ1-2	CASSKGRQGTGDYGYTF	TGTGCCAGTAGTAAGGGGCGCCAAGGGACGGGCGACTATGGCTACACCTTC
NA	TRBD1	TRBV24-1	TRBJ2-5	CATSEGGSETQYF	TGTGCCACCAGTGAAGGGGGCAGTGAGACCCAGTACTTC
NA	NA	TRBV3-1/TRBV3-2	TRBJ1-2	CASSHGGGDGYTF	TGTGCCAGCAGCCATGGCGGGGGGGATGGCTACACCTTC
once	TRBD2	TRBV3-1/TRBV3-2	TRBJ2-7	CASSPRTSGYEQYF	TGTGCCAGCAGCCCCCGGACTAGCGGCTACGAGCAGTACTTC
NA	TRBD2	TRBV5-1	TRBJ2-3	CASSPWTSGGADTQYF	TGCGCCAGCAGCCCCTGGACTAGCGGGGGGGCGGATACGCAGTATTTT
few	NA	TRBV11-2	TRBJ2-3	CASSLVTGFADTQYF	TGTGCCAGCAGCTTAGTTACAGGGTTCGCAGATACGCAGTATTTT
NA	NA	TRBV7-9	TRBJ2-7	CASSLDGRSYEQYF	TGTGCCAGCAGCTTAGACGGACGGAGCTACGAGCAGTACTTC
NA	NA	TRBV28	TRBJ2-7	CASRTTTLGQYF	TGTGCCAGCCGTACCACGACGCTTGGGCAGTACTTC
NA	TRBD1	TRBV6-6	TRBJ1-6	CASSSIRDRGNSPLHF	TGTGCCAGCAGTTCCATCAGGGACAGGGGGAATTCACCCCTCCACTTT
few	NA	TRBV7-3	TRBJ2-7	CASSVQGPYEQYF	TGTGCCAGCAGTGTCCAGGGGCCCTACGAGCAGTACTTC
NA	TRBD2	TRBV10-3	TRBJ2-1	CAISSGGASYNEQFF	TGTGCCATCAGTAGCGGGGGGGCCTCCTACAATGAGCAGTTCTTC
NA	NA	TRBV6-6	TRBJ1-5	CASTSRGDQPQHF	TGTGCCAGCACCTCTCGAGGGGATCAGCCCCAGCATTTT
NA	TRBD1	TRBV2	TRBJ2-7	CASIQNRGPYEQYF	TGTGCCAGTATACAAAACAGGGGACCCTACGAGCAGTACTTC
NA	NA	TRBV15	TRBJ1-4	CATSRGTATNEKLFF	TGTGCCACCAGCAGAGGGACAGCTACTAATGAAAAACTGTTTTTT
NA	TRBD1	TRBV19	TRBJ1-1	CASSIRTGNTEAFF	TGTGCCAGTAGTATAAGGACAGGGAACACTGAAGCTTTCTTT
NA	TRBD1	TRBV10-2	TRBJ2-2	CASTLTTGGTGELFF	TGCGCCAGCACCCTTACGACAGGGGGGACCGGGGAGCTGTTTTTT
NA	NA	TRBV7-9	TRBJ2-1	CASSLGGPAAQHPPYEQFF	TGTGCCAGCAGCTTAGGTGGTCCGGCAGCTCAACACCCCCCCTATGAGCAGTTCTTC
few	TRBD1	TRBV19	TRBJ1-5	CASKGQNNQPQHF	TGTGCCAGTAAGGGACAGAATAATCAGCCCCAGCATTTT
NA	TRBD1	TRBV24-1	TRBJ2-3	CATSDPGQVGDTQYF	TGTGCCACCAGTGACCCCGGACAGGTCGGAGATACGCAGTATTTT
NA	TRBD2	TRBV11-3	TRBJ2-3	CASSPGLAGDTQYF	TGTGCCAGCAGCCCCGGACTAGCGGGGGATACGCAGTATTTT